The T cell receptor beta chain under discussion was sequenced for a study of T cell responses to AZD1222 COVID-19 vaccine. Study-level results: A rise in Spike-specific TCR breadth and depth followed two AZD1222 doses. Without day 14 samples, only post-peak T cell repertoires were studied. Females outnumbered males among donors, who were mostly white British; clonal diversity was possibly underestimated.

TCRdb's copy holds only in-frame clones and misses some; the assay was immunoSEQ multiplex PCR. The sample holds around 130,000 clones, 93% seen once. This CDR3 is built from 13 residues. CDR1 is SGDLS and CDR2 is YYNGEE in the germline V gene. V lost 10 bases and J lost 5, with 18 bases in between. Remarks on this clone: Its antigen is not known.

V and J are TRBV9 and TRBJ1-2; tentative D call: TRBD1 (6 bases). The clonotype was recovered from an adult in good health. The sample consisted of peripheral blood, taken on day 0 of AZD1222 vaccination. CDR3 sequence: CAGVQGGGYGYTF. CDR3 in DNA: TGTGCCGGAGTACAGGGTGGCGGGTATGGCTACACCTTC.